The 25 T cell receptor beta chains below come from one sample, sequenced in a study of CD8 T cells in ankylosing spondylitis. TCRdb re-called the 5' RACE reads through MiXCR, storing one row per CDR3 protein. This table holds about 92,000 distinct CDR3 sequences, 8.8% found once. The sequenced sample was blood, either unsorted or a sorted T cell fraction (not recorded which). These receptors were collected from a male donor with ankylosing spondylitis or in good health (not recorded which).

This clonotype was counted many times. The chain has TRBV15 and TRBJ2-3; either TRBD1 or TRBD2 may fit D (6 bases each). The CDR3 totals 16 residues. Between the trimmed V and J ends, which lost 2 bases and 3 bases, there was a span of 15 bases. CDR1 is LNHNV and CDR2 is YYDKDF in the germline V gene (reference sequence). The CDR3 sequence is CATSRRSGAGTDTQYF. CDR3 nucleotides: TGTGCCACCAGCAGACGATCGGGGGCCGGGACAGATACGCAGTATTTT.

This clonotype has ten or more counts. J is TRBJ2-1 and V is TRBV4-2; TRBD2 agrees at 15 bases. Germline loops: CDR1 LGHNA, CDR2 YNFKEQ. Germline trimming cut 1 base from V and 1 base from J; bases unmatched to any gene: 2. The CDR3 totals 18 residues. The chain's CDR3 is CASSQVGLAGGSYNEQFF. The CDR3 region has the DNA TGTGCCAGCAGCCAAGTAGGACTAGCGGGGGGGTCCTACAATGAGCAGTTCTTC.

Ten or more counts support this clonotype. The gene calls are TRBV5-1 and TRBJ2-6; D ambiguous. The CDR3 contains 14 residues. Deletions cut 4 bases from V and 4 bases from J, with 9 bases between. From germline, CDR1 is SGHRS and CDR2 YFSETQ. CDR3 residues: CASSAVLGANVLTF. The CDR3 DNA sequence: TGCGCCAGCAGCGCGGTCTTGGGGGCCAACGTCCTGACTTTC.

This clonotype has ten or more counts. V gene TRBV5-1 combines with J gene TRBJ2-5, with D maybe TRBD1 (6 bases). The CDR3 contains 15 residues. Trimming left V 2 bases short and J 1 base short, with 12 bases between. Germline V CDR1 and CDR2: SGHRS, YFSETQ. The CDR3 DNA is TGCGCCAGCAGCTTCTGGACAGACCGCCAAGAGACCCAGTACTTC. Its protein product is CASSFWTDRQETQYF. The whole variable domain, filled in from reference TRBV5-1 and TRBJ2-5, reads KAGVTQTPRYLIKTRGQQVTLSCSPISGHRSVSWYQQTPGQGLQFLFEYFSETQRNKGNFPGRFSGRQFSNSRSEMNVSTLELGDSALYLCASSFWTDRQETQYFGPGTRLLVL.

This clonotype showed up many times. The genes are TRBV20-1 and TRBJ1-5, with D perhaps TRBD1 (6 bases). Germline CDR1 is DFQATT and CDR2 is SNEGSKA (reference sequence). V was trimmed by 3 bases and J by 6 bases, leaving 6 bases between them. The CDR3 has 11 residues. The chain's CDR3 is CSASRGQPQHF. The CDR3, as DNA: TGCAGTGCTAGCAGGGGTCAGCCCCAGCATTTT.

This clonotype came up many times. The chain is built from TRBV12-3 or TRBV12-4 and TRBJ2-4, with D possibly matching TRBD1 (5 bases). The germline V and J ends were trimmed by 2 bases and 5 bases, with 10 bases remaining between them. The CDR3 extends over 14 amino acids. CDR3 protein: CASSLIGAQNIQYF. The CDR3 nucleotides read TGTGCCAGCAGTTTAATAGGGGCCCAAAACATTCAGTACTTC.

This clonotype was seen ten or more times. This chain links TRBV11-1 with TRBJ2-2; 10 nucleotides align to TRBD2. The trim removed 5 bases at V and 1 base at J, leaving 4 bases unmatched. The CDR3 has 16 amino acids. Per the germline V gene, CDR1 is SGHAT and CDR2 is FQDESV (reference sequence). The CDR3 nucleotides are TGTGCCAGCAGCGGACGGACTAGCGGGAACACCGGGGAGCTGTTTTTT. It is translated as CASSGRTSGNTGELFF.

This clonotype occurred many times. This rearrangement joins TRBV28 to TRBJ1-1, with unresolved D. CDR3 length: 16 residues. Germline V CDR1 and CDR2: MDHEN, SYDVKM. V was cut by 1 base and J by 1 base, with 13 bases left in between. The CDR3 sequence: CASSLFGENPNTEAFF. Written as DNA, the CDR3 is TGTGCCAGCAGTTTATTTGGGGAGAATCCGAACACTGAAGCTTTCTTT.

This clonotype was detected many times. This chain connects TRBV28 to TRBJ1-6, with no clear D. Trimming stripped 4 bases from V and 0 bases from J, with 7 bases between. Germline V gene data show CDR1 as MDHEN and CDR2 as SYDVKM. The CDR3 is 15 residues long. CDR3 DNA: TGTGCCAGCAGTTATAGGAGCTCCTATAATTCACCCCTCCACTTT. This encodes CASSYRSSYNSPLHF.

This clonotype was seen many times. The J gene is TRBJ1-2, the V gene TRBV30; no definite D call. The ends were cut back, 0 bases at V and 4 bases at J, with 18 bases in the middle. This CDR3 region has 16 residues. Germline V gene sequence: CDR1 GTSNPN, CDR2 SVGIG (reference sequence). Here the CDR3 reads CAWSVRASVRLYGYTF. The DNA of the CDR3 is TGTGCCTGGAGTGTAAGGGCGTCGGTCAGGCTCTATGGCTACACCTTC. Full variable domain (rest looked up from reference TRBV30 and TRBJ1-2): SQTIHQWPATLVQPVGSPLSLECTVEGTSNPNLYWYRQAAGRGLQLLFYSVGIGQISSEVPQNLSASRPQDRQFILSSKKLLLSDSGFYLCAWSVRASVRLYGYTFGSGTRLTVV.

This clonotype appeared many times. V usage is TRBV20-1 and J usage is TRBJ2-3; D is possibly TRBD1 or TRBD2 (6 bases each). Germline V gene sequence: CDR1 DFQATT, CDR2 SNEGSKA (reference sequence). This CDR3 has 13 amino acids. Trimming removed 6 bases at V and 1 base at J, with 11 bases between. CDR3 in amino acids: CSAGGHRTDTQYF. The CDR3 DNA reads as TGCAGTGCGGGGGGACATCGCACAGATACGCAGTATTTT.

This CDR3 reads CASSLDLGRGQETQYF. As DNA, the CDR3 is TGTGCCAGCAGTTTGGACTTGGGGCGGGGGCAAGAGACCCAGTACTTC. The chain employs TRBV28 and TRBJ2-5, with TRBD2 identical over 7 bases. The CDR3 runs 16 residues. From germline, CDR1 is MDHEN and CDR2 SYDVKM. J lost 2 bases, V lost 3 bases, and 9 bases had no gene match.

This chain connects TRBV3-1 to TRBJ2-5; 8 positions agree with TRBD2. This CDR3 spans 19 amino acids. Per the germline V gene, CDR1 is LGHDT and CDR2 is YNNKEL (reference sequence). With 8 bases clipped from V and 2 bases from J, the junction kept 22 bases outside the gene matches. This chain's CDR3 is CASCFVLWRGDPRQETQYF. The CDR3 region has the DNA TGTGCCAGCTGTTTTGTCCTGTGGCGGGGGGACCCTCGTCAAGAGACCCAGTACTTC.

The sample holds many counts of this clonotype. This chain joins TRBV11-2 and TRBJ2-7, with 9 bases lining up with TRBD1. Germline V lookup: CDR1 SGHAT, CDR2 FQNNGV. V lost 4 bases to trimming and J lost 3 bases; unmatched junction nucleotides: 1. The CDR3 loop spans 13 amino acids. In DNA, the CDR3 is TGTGCCAGCAGCTGGGGACAGGGCTACGAGCAGTACTTC. This translates into CASSWGQGYEQYF.

The V and J genes are TRBV6-5 and TRBJ2-3, with 7 bases identical to TRBD1. The germline V gene has CDR1 MNHEY and CDR2 SVGAGI. The CDR3 runs to 16 residues. The V gene end was trimmed by 0 bases and the J gene end by 4 bases; junction bases not matched to a gene: 7. The CDR3 reads CASSYSLGQISDTQYF. In DNA form, the CDR3 reads TGTGCCAGCAGTTACTCCTTGGGACAGATTTCAGATACGCAGTATTTT.

The rearrangement uses TRBV20-1 and TRBJ2-1; the D call may be TRBD1 or TRBD2 (7 bases each). Germline CDR1 and CDR2: DFQATT and SNEGSKA (reference sequence). The CDR3 is 13 amino acids. Trimming cost V 4 bases and J 6 bases, with 13 bases left between them. CDR3 protein: CSATGGAVNEQFF. The CDR3 DNA sequence: TGCAGTGCTACAGGGGGGGCAGTCAATGAGCAGTTCTTC.

This clonotype was counted many times. V and J are TRBV6-5 and TRBJ2-2, with D perhaps being TRBD1 or TRBD2 (5 bases each). Germline V lookup: CDR1 MNHEY, CDR2 SVGAGI. The ends were cut back, 0 bases at V and 4 bases at J, with 6 bases in the middle. This CDR3 is 14 amino acids long. Here the CDR3 DNA reads TGTGCCAGCAGTTACTCTGGGGGCACCGGGGAGCTGTTTTTT. This gives the protein CASSYSGGTGELFF.

This sequence joins TRBV13 and TRBJ2-5, with 9 bases fitting TRBD1. The CDR3 is made up of 18 amino acids. CDR1 PRHDT and CDR2 FYEKMQ come from the germline V gene (reference sequence). After removal of 5 bases from V and 2 bases from J, the junction contained 15 bases not matched to a gene. Here the CDR3 reads CASSSPDRGASVQETQYF. Here the CDR3 DNA reads TGTGCCAGCAGCAGCCCGGACAGGGGCGCCTCAGTACAAGAGACCCAGTACTTC.

This clonotype has just a few counts. The chain combines TRBV28 with TRBJ2-6; 8 bases map to TRBD2. The CDR3 has 16 amino acids. From germline, CDR1 is MDHEN and CDR2 SYDVKM. Germline trimming cut 7 bases from V and 3 bases from J; bases unmatched to any gene: 8. In DNA, the CDR3 is TGTGCCAGCACCCCGGGAGGGGCCGGTGGGGCCAACGTCCTGACTTTC. It is translated as CASTPGGAGGANVLTF.

This clonotype was seen at least ten times. This rearrangement joins TRBV7-2 to TRBJ1-4, with D hard to call. The CDR3 is 14 amino acids. V lost 0 bases and J lost 8, with 10 bases in between. Germline CDR1 SGHTA, CDR2 FQGNSA. The CDR3 sequence is CASSLAAWGEKLFF. The CDR3 region has the DNA TGTGCCAGCAGCTTAGCAGCCTGGGGAGAAAAACTGTTTTTT.

This clonotype has at least ten counts. The chain has TRBV5-1 and TRBJ2-3, with D uncertain. V lost 6 bases and J lost 1, with 15 bases in between. CDR3 length: 15 amino acids. Germline CDR1 and CDR2: SGHRS and YFSETQ. As DNA, the CDR3 is TGCGCCAGCACCCCCGGAAACACGGGCACAGATACGCAGTATTTT. Protein product: CASTPGNTGTDTQYF.

In this sample, this clonotype turned up many times. The genes are TRBV20-1 and TRBJ1-1; perhaps TRBD1 as D (6 bases). The CDR3 is 13 amino acids. Trimming stripped 6 bases from V and 8 bases from J, with 19 bases between. Germline assignment: CDR1 DFQATT and CDR2 SNEGSKA (reference sequence). CDR3 DNA: TGCAGTGCCGAGGCGGGGGCGAGTGGAGAAGCTTTCTTT. Translating gives CSAEAGASGEAFF.

This clonotype was picked up many times. The J gene is TRBJ2-3, the V gene TRBV7-3; a weak D match, TRBD2 (7 bases). Deletions cut 1 base from V and 0 bases from J, with 11 bases between. The CDR3 totals 16 residues. Germline V gives CDR1 SGHTA, CDR2 FQGTGA. This CDR3 is CASSLRAGASTDTQYF. The CDR3, as DNA: TGTGCCAGCAGCTTAAGGGCGGGGGCTAGCACAGATACGCAGTATTTT. Drawing the rest from reference TRBV7-3 and TRBJ2-3, the complete variable domain is GAGVSQTPSNKVTEKGKYVELRCDPISGHTALYWYRQSLGQGPEFLIYFQGTGAADDSGLPNDRFFAVRPEGSVSTLKIQRTERGDSAVYLCASSLRAGASTDTQYFGPGTRLTVL.

This clonotype was seen at least ten times. The chain employs TRBV5-1 and TRBJ2-3; 10 bases line up with TRBD1. CDR1 is SGHRS and CDR2 is YFSETQ in the germline V gene. Trimming at V came to 3 bases and at J to 4 bases, leaving 5 bases not matched to a gene. This CDR3 has 15 amino acids. CDR3 DNA sequence: TGCGCCAGCAGCTCCCCGGGACAGGGGCCAGATACGCAGTATTTT. This gives the protein CASSSPGQGPDTQYF.

This clonotype was counted many times. This chain links TRBV6-1 with TRBJ1-5, with 8 bases fitting TRBD1. The germline V gene encodes CDR1 MNHNS and CDR2 SASEGT. J gave up 5 bases and V 4 bases, and 7 bases lay outside the gene matches. CDR3 length: 15 amino acids. CDR3 sequence (DNA): TGTGCCAGCAGTGTTACTAAGACAGGGGATCAGCCCCAGCATTTT. This encodes CASSVTKTGDQPQHF.